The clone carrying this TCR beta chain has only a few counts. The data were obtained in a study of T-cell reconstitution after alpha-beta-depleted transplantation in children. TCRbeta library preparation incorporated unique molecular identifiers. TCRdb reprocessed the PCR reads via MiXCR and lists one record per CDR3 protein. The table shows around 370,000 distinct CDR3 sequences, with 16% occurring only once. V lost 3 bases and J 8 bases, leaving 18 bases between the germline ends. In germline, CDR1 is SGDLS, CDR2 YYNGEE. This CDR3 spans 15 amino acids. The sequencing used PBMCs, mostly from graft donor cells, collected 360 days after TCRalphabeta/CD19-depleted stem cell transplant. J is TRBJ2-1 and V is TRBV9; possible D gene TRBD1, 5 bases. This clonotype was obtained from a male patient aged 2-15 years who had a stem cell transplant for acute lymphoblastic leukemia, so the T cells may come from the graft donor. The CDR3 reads CASSAPQGPKDEQFF. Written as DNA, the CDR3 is TGTGCCAGCAGCGCACCGCAGGGTCCTAAAGATGAGCAGTTCTTC. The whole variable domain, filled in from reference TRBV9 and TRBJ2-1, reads DSGVTQTPKHLITATGQRVTLRCSPRSGDLSVYWYQQSLDQGLQFLIQYYNGEERAKGNILERFSAQQFPDLHSELNLSSLELGDSALYFCASSAPQGPKDEQFFGPGTRLTVL.